This paragraph covers one TCR beta chain sequence. The data were taken from a study of blood T cell repertoires in COVID-19. Study-level information: From the United States, Italy and Spain came samples of acute and convalescent COVID-19. The analysed material was cDNA or gDNA that came from T cells, B-cell-depleted T cells, or PBMCs.

The authors' processing: It was from reference gene primer amplification that nucleated cell counts were estimated. Libraries were prepared by immunoSEQ multiplex PCR; TCRdb keeps only in-frame clonotypes and omits some of them. That table is the source of V, J and clone size, and D and trimming were worked out from the DNA. The repertoire includes fewer than 150,000 clones, under 90% of them detected once, and approximately 6.5% sits in the top ten. V lost 0 bases, J lost 0 bases, and 6 bases lay in between. CDR3 size: 15 residues. Germline CDR1 is LGHNA and CDR2 is YSLEER. This chain connects TRBV4-3 to TRBJ2-4; D call uncertain. The clonotype comes from a human donor in a cohort sampled during active COVID-19. Material: peripheral blood. CDR3 sequence (DNA): TGCGCCAGCAGCCAAGAAGCATTAGCCAAAAACATTCAGTACTTC. It translates to CASSQEALAKNIQYF.